One sample yielded the 8 T cell receptor beta chains listed below, sequenced in a study of blood T cell repertoires in COVID-19 (TCRdb year 2020). Receptors were amplified or captured by the immunoSEQ multiplex PCR assay. The table was pulled from immuneACCESS by TCRdb, which kept in-frame rearrangements only. Such tables lose some clones; where checked, under half of the loss comes from unresolved V genes, and the rest has no known cause. Present in this sample are tens of thousands of clones, about 70% of which were seen just once. The ten largest clones take up 20% to 25% of the sample. Material for sequencing was peripheral blood. The receptors derive from a woman aged 55-69 years in a cohort sampled during active or convalescent COVID-19.

With respect to this clone: Additional DNA sequences in this sample encode the identical CDR3. This chain uses TRBV10-2 with TRBJ1-5; D gene unclear. CDR1 is WSHSY and CDR2 is SAAADI in the germline V gene. The CDR3 is 14 amino acids. Between the trimmed V and J ends, which lost 0 bases and 4 bases, there was a span of 7 bases. CDR3 in DNA: TGCGCCAGCAGTGAGTCGGGAGTAAATCAGCCCCAGCATTTT. It yields the protein CASSESGVNQPQHF.

This clone was observed at least ten times. In the same sample, other DNA sequences code for this CDR3. V gene TRBV24-1 combines with J gene TRBJ1-5; 8 positions agree with TRBD1. There are 14 residues in the CDR3. V was clipped by 6 bases and J by 3 bases; unmatched bases: 3. The germline V gene encodes CDR1 KGHDR and CDR2 SFDVKD. CDR3 coding DNA: TGTGCCACCAGTCACAGGGGGATCAATCAGCCCCAGCATTTT. This translates into CATSHRGINQPQHF.

The chain uses TRBV2 and TRBJ1-2; a possible D gene is TRBD1 (5 bases). The V gene lost 6 bases and the J gene lost 4 bases, with 21 bases spanning the gap. CDR1 is SNHLY, CDR2 FYNNEI, per germline. This CDR3 is built from 16 residues. CDR3 loop: CASSPRRAGQGYGYTF. In DNA, the CDR3 is TGTGCCAGCAGCCCCCGGAGGGCAGGGCAAGGCTATGGCTACACCTTC.

The chain uses TRBV4-2 and TRBJ1-5; 9 nucleotides line up with TRBD1. This CDR3 spans 18 amino acids. Trimming took 7 bases from V and 0 from J; bases not matched to a gene: 13. Germline CDR1 is LGHNA and CDR2 is YNFKEQ. The CDR3 DNA is TGTGCCAGCAACCGCACCGGGACAGGGTTTTTTAGCAATCAGCCCCAGCATTTT. Amino acid sequence: CASNRTGTGFFSNQPQHF.

This chain uses TRBV4-3 with TRBJ1-3; possibly TRBD1 for D (5 bases). CDR1 is LGHNA, CDR2 YSLEER, per germline. The CDR3 consists of 16 residues. Trimming removed 0 bases from V and 1 base from J, with 10 bases in between. The CDR3 DNA reads as TGCGCCAGCAGCCAAGACTCCGGGGGTTCTGGAAACACCATATATTTT. Amino acid sequence: CASSQDSGGSGNTIYF.

The chain has TRBV6-2 or TRBV6-3 and TRBJ1-6, with 11 bases identical to TRBD1. Germline CDR1 MNHEY, CDR2 SVGEGT. J was trimmed by 7 bases and V by 4 bases; bases with no gene match: 3. The CDR3 length is 15 residues. The CDR3 nucleotides are TGTGCCAGCAGTTCGGACAGGGGGCTGAATTCACCCCTCCACTTT. As protein: CASSSDRGLNSPLHF.

This clone has a count of ten or more. The chain links TRBV6-5 to TRBJ1-3, with D perhaps matching TRBD1 (5 bases). The germline gives CDR1 MNHEY, CDR2 SVGAGI. The CDR3 is 15 residues long. Trimming took 4 bases from V and 0 from J, leaving 10 bases between them. CDR3 residues: CASSLQESSGNTIYF. Here the CDR3 DNA reads TGTGCCAGCAGTTTACAGGAGAGCTCTGGAAACACCATATATTTT.

The sample holds a few counts of this clone. The gene calls are TRBV5-1 and TRBJ2-7, with 8 nucleotides matching TRBD1. The CDR3 has 13 amino acids. J was trimmed by 7 bases and V by 2 bases; bases with no gene match: 5. CDR1 SGHRS and CDR2 YFSETQ come from the germline V gene. CDR3 sequence: CASSFQGAWEQYF. CDR3 nucleotide sequence: TGCGCCAGCAGCTTCCAGGGGGCGTGGGAGCAGTACTTC.